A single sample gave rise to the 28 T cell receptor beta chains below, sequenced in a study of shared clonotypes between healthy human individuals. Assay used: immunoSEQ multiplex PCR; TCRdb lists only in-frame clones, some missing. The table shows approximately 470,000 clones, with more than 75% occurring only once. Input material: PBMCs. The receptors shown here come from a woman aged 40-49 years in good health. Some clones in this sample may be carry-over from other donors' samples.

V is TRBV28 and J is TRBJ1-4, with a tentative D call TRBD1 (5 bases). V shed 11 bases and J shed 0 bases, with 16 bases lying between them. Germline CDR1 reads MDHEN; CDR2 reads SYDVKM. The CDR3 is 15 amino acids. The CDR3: CACRTGDATNEKLFF. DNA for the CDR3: TGTGCCTGCCGGACGGGGGACGCAACTAATGAAAAACTGTTTTTT.

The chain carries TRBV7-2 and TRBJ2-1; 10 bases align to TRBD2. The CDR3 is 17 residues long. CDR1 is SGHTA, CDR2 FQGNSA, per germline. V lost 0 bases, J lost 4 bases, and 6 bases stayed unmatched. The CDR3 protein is CASSLAAGGPGYNEQFF. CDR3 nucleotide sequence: TGTGCCAGCAGCTTAGCAGCGGGAGGGCCGGGTTACAATGAGCAGTTCTTC.

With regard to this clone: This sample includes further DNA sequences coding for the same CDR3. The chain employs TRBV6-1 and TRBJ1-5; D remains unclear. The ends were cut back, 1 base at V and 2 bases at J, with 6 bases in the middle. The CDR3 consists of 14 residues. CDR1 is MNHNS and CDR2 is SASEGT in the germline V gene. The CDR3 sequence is CASSEGGGNQPQHF. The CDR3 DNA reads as TGTGCCAGCAGTGAAGGGGGTGGCAATCAGCCCCAGCATTTT.

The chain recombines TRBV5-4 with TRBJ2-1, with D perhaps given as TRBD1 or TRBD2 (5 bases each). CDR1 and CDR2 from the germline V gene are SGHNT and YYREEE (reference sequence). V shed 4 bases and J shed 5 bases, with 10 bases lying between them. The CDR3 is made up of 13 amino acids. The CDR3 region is CASSRDANNEQFF. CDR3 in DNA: TGTGCCAGCAGCAGGGACGCCAACAATGAGCAGTTCTTC. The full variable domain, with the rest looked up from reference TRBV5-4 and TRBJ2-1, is ETGVTQSPTHLIKTRGQQVTLRCSSQSGHNTVSWYQQALGQGPQFIFQYYREEENGRGNFPPRFSGLQFPNYSSELNVNALELDDSALYLCASSRDANNEQFFGPGTRLTVL.

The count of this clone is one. The CDR3, as DNA: TGTGCCAGCAGTTTAACGCAGGGGGATTATCAGCCCCAGCATTTT. It is translated as CASSLTQGDYQPQHF. The V gene is TRBV28, the J gene TRBJ1-5, with 7 bases matching TRBD1. Germline CDR1 and CDR2: MDHEN and SYDVKM. V lost 2 bases and J lost 5; bases outside the gene matches: 6. The CDR3 runs to 15 residues.

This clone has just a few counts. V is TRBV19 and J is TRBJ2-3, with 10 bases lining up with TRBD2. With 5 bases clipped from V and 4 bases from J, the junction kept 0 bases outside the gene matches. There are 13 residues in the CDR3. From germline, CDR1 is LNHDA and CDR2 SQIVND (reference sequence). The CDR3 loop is CASSLAGADTQYF. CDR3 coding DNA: TGTGCCAGTAGTCTAGCGGGAGCAGATACGCAGTATTTT. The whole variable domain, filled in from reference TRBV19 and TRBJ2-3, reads DGGITQSPKYLFRKEGQNVTLSCEQNLNHDAMYWYRQDPGQGLRLIYYSQIVNDFQKGDIAEGYSVSREKKESFPLTVTSAQKNPTAFYLCASSLAGADTQYFGPGTRLTVL.

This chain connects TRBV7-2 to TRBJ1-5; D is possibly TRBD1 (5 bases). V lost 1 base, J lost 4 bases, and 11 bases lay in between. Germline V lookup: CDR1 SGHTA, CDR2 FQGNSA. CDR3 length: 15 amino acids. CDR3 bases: TGTGCCAGCAGCTTAGGAGCCAGGGCTAATCAGCCCCAGCATTTT. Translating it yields CASSLGARANQPQHF.

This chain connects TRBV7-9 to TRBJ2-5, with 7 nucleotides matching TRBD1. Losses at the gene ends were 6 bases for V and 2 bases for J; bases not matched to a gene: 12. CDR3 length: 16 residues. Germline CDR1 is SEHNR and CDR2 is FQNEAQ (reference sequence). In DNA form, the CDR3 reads TGTGCCAGCAGACGACGGACAGGCGAATTACAAGAGACCCAGTACTTC. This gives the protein CASRRRTGELQETQYF.

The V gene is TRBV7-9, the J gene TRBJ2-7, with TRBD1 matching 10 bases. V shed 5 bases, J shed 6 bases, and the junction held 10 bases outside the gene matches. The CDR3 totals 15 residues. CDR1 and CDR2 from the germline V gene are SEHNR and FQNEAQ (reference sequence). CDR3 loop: CASSQPGTGVREQYF. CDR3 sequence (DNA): TGTGCCAGCAGCCAACCCGGGACAGGGGTTCGCGAGCAGTACTTC.

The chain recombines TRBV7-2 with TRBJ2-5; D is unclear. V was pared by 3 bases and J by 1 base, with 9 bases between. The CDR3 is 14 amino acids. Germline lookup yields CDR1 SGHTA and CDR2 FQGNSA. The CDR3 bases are TGTGCCAGCAGCTTTGGAGAAGTCCAAGAGACCCAGTACTTC. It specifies CASSFGEVQETQYF.

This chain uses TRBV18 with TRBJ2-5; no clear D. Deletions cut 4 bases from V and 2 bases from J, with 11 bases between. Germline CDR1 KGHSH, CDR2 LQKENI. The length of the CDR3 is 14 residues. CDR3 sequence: CASSLSSPQETQYF. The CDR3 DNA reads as TGTGCCAGCTCACTAAGTAGCCCTCAAGAGACCCAGTACTTC.

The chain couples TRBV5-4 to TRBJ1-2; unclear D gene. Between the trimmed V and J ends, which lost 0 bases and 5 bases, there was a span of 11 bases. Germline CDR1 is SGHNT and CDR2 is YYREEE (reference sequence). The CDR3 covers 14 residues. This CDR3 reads CASSLGSGRYGYTF. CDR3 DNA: TGTGCCAGCAGCTTGGGGTCTGGCAGGTATGGCTACACCTTC.

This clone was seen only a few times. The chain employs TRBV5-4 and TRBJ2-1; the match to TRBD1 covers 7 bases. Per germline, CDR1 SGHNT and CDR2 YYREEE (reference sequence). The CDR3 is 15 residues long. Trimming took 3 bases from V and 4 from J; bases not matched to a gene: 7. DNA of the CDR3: TGTGCCAGCAGCTCCCGGGACAGACTTTACAATGAGCAGTTCTTC. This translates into CASSSRDRLYNEQFF.

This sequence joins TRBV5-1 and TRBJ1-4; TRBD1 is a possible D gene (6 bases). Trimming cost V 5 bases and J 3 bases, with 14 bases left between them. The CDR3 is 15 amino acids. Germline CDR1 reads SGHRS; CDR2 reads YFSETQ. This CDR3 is CASSTGSAANEKLFF. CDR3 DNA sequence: TGCGCCAGCAGTACAGGGTCCGCGGCTAATGAAAAACTGTTTTTT.

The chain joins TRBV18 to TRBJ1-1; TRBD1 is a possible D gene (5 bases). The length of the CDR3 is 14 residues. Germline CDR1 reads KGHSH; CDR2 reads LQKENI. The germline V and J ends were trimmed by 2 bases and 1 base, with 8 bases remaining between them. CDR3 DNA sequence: TGTGCCAGCTCACCAGGGGGGGGGAACACTGAAGCTTTCTTT. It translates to CASSPGGGNTEAFF.

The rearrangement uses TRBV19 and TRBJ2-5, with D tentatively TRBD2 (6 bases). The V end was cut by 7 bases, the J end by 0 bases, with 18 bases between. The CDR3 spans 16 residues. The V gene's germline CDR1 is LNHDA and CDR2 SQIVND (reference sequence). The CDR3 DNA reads TGTGCCAGTAACCCTAGGAGCGGGTCCAACCAAGAGACCCAGTACTTC. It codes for CASNPRSGSNQETQYF.

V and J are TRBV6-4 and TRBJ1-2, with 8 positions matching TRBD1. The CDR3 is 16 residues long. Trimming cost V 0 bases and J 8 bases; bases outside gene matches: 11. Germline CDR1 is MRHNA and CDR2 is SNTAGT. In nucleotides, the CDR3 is TGTGCCAGCAGTGACTCGAGCAGGGGGCTTAACGGCGGCTACACCTTC. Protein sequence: CASSDSSRGLNGGYTF.

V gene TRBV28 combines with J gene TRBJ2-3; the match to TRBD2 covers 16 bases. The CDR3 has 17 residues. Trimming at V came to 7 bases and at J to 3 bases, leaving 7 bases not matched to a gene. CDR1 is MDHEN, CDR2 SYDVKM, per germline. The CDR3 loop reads CASTEGLAGGWTDTQYF. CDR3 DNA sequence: TGTGCCAGCACTGAGGGACTAGCGGGAGGGTGGACAGATACGCAGTATTTT.

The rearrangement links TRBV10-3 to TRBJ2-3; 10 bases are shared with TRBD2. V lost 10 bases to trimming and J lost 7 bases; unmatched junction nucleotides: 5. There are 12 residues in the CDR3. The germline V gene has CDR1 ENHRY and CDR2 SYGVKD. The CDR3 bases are TGTGCCACTAGCGGGAGTTGGAATACGCAGTATTTT. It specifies CATSGSWNTQYF.

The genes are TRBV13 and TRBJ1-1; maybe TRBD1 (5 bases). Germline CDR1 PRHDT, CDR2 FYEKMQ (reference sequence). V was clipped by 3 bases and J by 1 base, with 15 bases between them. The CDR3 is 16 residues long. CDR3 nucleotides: TGTGCCAGCAGCTTTCAGGGTTGGGAGAAGAACACTGAAGCTTTCTTT. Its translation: CASSFQGWEKNTEAFF.

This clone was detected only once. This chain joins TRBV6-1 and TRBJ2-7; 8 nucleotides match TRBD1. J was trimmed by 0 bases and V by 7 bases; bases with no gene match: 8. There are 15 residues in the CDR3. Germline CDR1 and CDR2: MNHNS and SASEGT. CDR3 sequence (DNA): TGTGCCAGCAACCCCCGGGACAGGAGCTCCTACGAGCAGTACTTC. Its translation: CASNPRDRSSYEQYF.

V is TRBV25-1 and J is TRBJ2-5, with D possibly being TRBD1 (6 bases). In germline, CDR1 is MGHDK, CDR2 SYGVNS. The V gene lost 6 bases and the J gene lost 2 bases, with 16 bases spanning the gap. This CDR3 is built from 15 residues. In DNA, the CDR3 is TGTGCCAGCAGGGACATCAGGGGTCCACAAGAGACCCAGTACTTC. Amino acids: CASRDIRGPQETQYF.

The CDR3 loop is CASSRQGYADTQYF. DNA for the CDR3: TGTGCCAGCAGTCGACAGGGGTACGCAGATACGCAGTATTTT. The chain links TRBV2 to TRBJ2-3; 8 positions agree with TRBD1. Germline-derived CDR1 and CDR2 are SNHLY and FYNNEI. J lost 4 bases, V lost 5 bases, and 5 bases had no gene match. This CDR3 region has 14 residues.

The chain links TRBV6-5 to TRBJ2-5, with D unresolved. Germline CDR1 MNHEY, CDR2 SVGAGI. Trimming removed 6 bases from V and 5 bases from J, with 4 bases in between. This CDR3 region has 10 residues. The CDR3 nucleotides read TGTGCCAGCAGCAGGGAGACCCAGTACTTC. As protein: CASSRETQYF.

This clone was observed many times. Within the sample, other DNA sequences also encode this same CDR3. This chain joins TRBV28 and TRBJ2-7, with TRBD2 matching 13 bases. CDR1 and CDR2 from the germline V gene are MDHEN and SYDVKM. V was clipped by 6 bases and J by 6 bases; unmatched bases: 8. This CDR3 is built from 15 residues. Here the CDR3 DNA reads TGTGCCAGCAGACCCGGGACTAGCGGGATCTCCGAGCAGTACTTC. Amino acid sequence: CASRPGTSGISEQYF.

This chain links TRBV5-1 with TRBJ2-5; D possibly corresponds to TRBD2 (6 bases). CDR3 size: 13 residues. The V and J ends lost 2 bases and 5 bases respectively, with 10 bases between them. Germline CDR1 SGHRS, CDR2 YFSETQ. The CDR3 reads CASSFTREETQYF. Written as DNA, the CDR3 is TGCGCCAGCAGCTTCACCCGGGAGGAGACCCAGTACTTC.

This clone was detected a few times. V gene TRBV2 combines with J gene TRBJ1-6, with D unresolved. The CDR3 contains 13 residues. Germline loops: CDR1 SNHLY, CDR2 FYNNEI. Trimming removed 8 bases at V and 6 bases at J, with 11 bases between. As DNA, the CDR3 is TGTGCCAGCCTCATGTCCCGTAATTCACCCCTCCACTTT. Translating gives CASLMSRNSPLHF.

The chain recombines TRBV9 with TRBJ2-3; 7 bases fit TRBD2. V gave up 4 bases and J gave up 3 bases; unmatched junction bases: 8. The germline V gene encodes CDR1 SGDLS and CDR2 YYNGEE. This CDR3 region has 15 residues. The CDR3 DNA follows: TGTGCCAGCAGCCCCTGGGGGGGGGAGACAGATACGCAGTATTTT. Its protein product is CASSPWGGETDTQYF.